The TCR beta chain described here comes from a study of blood T cell repertoires in COVID-19 (dated by TCRdb to about 2020). In terms of the full investigation: Samples covering the acute and convalescent phases of COVID-19 were provided by collaborators in the United States, Italy and Spain. The prospective study material was composed of cDNA or gDNA derived from T cells, B-cell-depleted T cells, or PBMCs. Subjects who had been exposed to COVID-19, were actively infected with it, or had recovered from it provided the deeply sampled blood TCRbeta repertoires that made up the dataset. The repertoires were released in a freely available public database meant as a resource for research on the immune response to SARS-CoV-2. Samples were obtained from the ongoing ImmuneRACE study (first 160 participants) and from over a thousand subjects provided by 6 global collaborators. The sample metadata nearly always contained a de-identified subject ID, COVID-19 status, age in years and sex. Where available, HLA class I and class II types were obtained from metadata supplied by the sample provider rather than from assay-based typing. The full study reports these points: Clinical and demographic metadata were provided uncurated, with the amount varying by source and participant.

Participants in the prospective study were enrolled through a virtual design, were aged 18 to 89 years, and lived in approximately 25 United States geographic areas. Cohort assignment in the prospective study relied on participant-reported clinical history from a screening survey and a study questionnaire. Recovered participants in ImmuneRACE Cohort 3 were defined by two consecutive negative NP/OP PCR tests, clearance by a healthcare professional, or resolution of symptoms. In the prospective study, mobile phlebotomists collected whole blood, serum and a nasopharyngeal or oropharyngeal swab from each participant. Participants in the prospective study had the option to provide additional blood draws and questionnaires over a roughly 2-month period. Before DNA extraction, blood samples from the prospective study were shipped at room temperature or frozen. Per the germline V gene, SQVTM is the CDR1 and ANQGSEA is the CDR2. Its CDR3 holds 12 amino acids, cysteine through phenylalanine. CDR3 DNA is the only sequence kept; it has 36 bases, read in frame from the first base. Cut back by 7 bases and 1 base, the V and J ends lie 10 bases apart.

This clone appeared a few times. Its cognate antigen has yet to be identified. Base qualities are not at hand, and no much larger clone is one base apart. TCRbeta CDR3 regions were amplified from genomic DNA using the immunoSEQ Assay, a bias-controlled multiplex PCR. The original methods were these. Within the assay, amplification of reference gene primers was used to estimate how many nucleated cells each sample contained. To quantify the absolute abundance of each unique TCRbeta CDR3 rearrangement, sequence reads were collapsed and filtered. Productive Simpson clonality was computed per sample as the square root of Simpson's diversity index over productive rearrangements. The table comes from immuneACCESS by way of TCRdb, which keeps in-frame sequences with V and J called. Part of the clones is missing from these tables; in studies checked, under half for an unresolved V gene and the rest for unknown reasons. D and trimming come from the DNA, and the V and J calls and clone size come from that table. The table for this sample lists a few hundred thousand clones; about 89% of them were counted only once. Of the sample, 1.3% is held by the ten largest clones.

In this chain, TRBV29-1 is recombined with TRBJ1-1; the D segment could be TRBD1, given 6 matching bases. This clonotype was sampled from a young man who had recovered from COVID-19. Sample: PBMCs or T cells enriched from blood (not recorded which). Read as DNA, the sequence is TGCAGCGCATCACAGGGGAACACTGAAGCTTTCTTT. The resulting protein is CSASQGNTEAFF.